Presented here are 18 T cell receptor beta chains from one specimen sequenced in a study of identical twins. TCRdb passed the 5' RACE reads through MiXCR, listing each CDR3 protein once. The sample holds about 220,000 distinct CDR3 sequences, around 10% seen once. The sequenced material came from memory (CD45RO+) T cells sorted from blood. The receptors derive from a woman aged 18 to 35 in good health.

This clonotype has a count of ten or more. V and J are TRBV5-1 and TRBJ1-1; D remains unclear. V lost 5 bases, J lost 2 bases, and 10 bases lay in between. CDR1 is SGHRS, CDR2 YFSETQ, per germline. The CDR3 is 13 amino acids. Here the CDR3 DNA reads TGCGCCAGCAGGAATACGGGCAACACTGAAGCTTTCTTT. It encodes CASRNTGNTEAFF. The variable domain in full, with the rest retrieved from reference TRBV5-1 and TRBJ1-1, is KAGVTQTPRYLIKTRGQQVTLSCSPISGHRSVSWYQQTPGQGLQFLFEYFSETQRNKGNFPGRFSGRQFSNSRSEMNVSTLELGDSALYLCASRNTGNTEAFFGQGTRLTVV.

The DNA for the CDR3 is TGCGCCAGCAGCATAACGGGGAATCAAGAGACCCAGTACTTC. Its translation is CASSITGNQETQYF. This chain joins TRBV5-1 and TRBJ2-5; D may be TRBD2 (5 bases). The germline CDR1 and CDR2 sequences are SGHRS and YFSETQ. The CDR3 covers 14 residues. With 4 bases removed from V and 2 bases from J, the gap between germline ends came to 12 bases.

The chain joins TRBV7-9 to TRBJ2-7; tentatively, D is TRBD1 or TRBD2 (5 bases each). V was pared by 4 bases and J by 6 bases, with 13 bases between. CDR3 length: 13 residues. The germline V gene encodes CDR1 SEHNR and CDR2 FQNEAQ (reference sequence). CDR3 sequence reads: CASSSLWGIEQYF. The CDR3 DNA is TGTGCCAGCAGCTCTCTTTGGGGGATCGAGCAGTACTTC.

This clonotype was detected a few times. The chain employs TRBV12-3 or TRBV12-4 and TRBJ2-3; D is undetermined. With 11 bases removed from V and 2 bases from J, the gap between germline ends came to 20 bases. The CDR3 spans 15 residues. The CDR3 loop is CAPLVFGFSTDTQYF. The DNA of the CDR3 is TGTGCCCCCCTAGTTTTTGGTTTTTCCACAGATACGCAGTATTTT.

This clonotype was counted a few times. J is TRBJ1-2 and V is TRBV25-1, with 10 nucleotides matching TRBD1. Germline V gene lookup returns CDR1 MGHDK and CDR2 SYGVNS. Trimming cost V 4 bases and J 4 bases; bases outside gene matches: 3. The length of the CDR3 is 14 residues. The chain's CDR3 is CASSVGQGGYGYTF. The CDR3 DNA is TGTGCCAGCAGTGTCGGACAGGGGGGCTATGGCTACACCTTC.

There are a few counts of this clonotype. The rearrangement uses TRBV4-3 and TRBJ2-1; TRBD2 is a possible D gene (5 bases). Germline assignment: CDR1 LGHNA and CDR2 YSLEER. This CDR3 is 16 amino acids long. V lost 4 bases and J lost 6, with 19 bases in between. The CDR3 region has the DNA TGCGCCAGCAGCCCCCCGAGGAGGACCGGCCGCAATGAGCAGTTCTTC. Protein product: CASSPPRRTGRNEQFF.

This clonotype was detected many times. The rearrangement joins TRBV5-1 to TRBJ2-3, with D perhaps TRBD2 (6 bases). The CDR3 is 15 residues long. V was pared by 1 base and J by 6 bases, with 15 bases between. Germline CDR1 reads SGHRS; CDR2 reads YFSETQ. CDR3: CASSLSGDLGDTQYF. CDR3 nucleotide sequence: TGCGCCAGCAGCTTGTCGGGGGACCTCGGTGATACGCAGTATTTT.

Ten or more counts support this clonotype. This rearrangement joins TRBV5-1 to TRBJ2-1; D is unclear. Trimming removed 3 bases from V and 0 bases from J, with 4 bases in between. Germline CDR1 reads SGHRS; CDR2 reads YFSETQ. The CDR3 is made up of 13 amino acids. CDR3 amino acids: CASSYTSYNEQFF. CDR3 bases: TGCGCCAGCAGCTATACCTCCTACAATGAGCAGTTCTTC.

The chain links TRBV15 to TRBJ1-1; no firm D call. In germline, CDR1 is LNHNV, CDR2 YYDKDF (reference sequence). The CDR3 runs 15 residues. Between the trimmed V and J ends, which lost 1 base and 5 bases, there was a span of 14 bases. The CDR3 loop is CATSRGMAGRTEAFF. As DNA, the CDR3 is TGTGCCACCAGCAGAGGAATGGCAGGTAGGACTGAAGCTTTCTTT.

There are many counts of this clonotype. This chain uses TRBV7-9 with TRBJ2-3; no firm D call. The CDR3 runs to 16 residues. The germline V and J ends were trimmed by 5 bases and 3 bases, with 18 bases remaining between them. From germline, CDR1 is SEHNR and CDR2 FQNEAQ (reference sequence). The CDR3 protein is CASSPTGQADTDTQYF. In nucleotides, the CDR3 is TGTGCCAGCAGCCCCACGGGCCAGGCAGATACAGATACGCAGTATTTT.

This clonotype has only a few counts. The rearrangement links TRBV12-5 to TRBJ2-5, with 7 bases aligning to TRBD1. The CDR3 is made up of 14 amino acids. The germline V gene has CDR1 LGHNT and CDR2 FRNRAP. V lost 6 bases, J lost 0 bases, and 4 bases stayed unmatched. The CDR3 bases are TGTGCTAGTGGCCCCGGGACAGACCAAGAGACCCAGTACTTC. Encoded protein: CASGPGTDQETQYF.

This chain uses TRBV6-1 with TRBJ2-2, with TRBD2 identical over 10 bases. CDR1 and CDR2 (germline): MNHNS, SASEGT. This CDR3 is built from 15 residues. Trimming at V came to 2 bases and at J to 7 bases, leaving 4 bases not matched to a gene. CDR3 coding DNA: TGTGCCAGCAGTGAACTAGCGGGAGAGGGCGGGGAGCTGTTTTTT. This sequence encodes CASSELAGEGGELFF.

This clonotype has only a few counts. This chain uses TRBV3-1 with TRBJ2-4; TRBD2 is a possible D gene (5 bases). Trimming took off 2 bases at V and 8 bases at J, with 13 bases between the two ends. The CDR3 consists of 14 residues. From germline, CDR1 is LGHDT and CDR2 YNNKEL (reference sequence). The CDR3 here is CASSQNPLRDIQYF. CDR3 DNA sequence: TGTGCCAGCAGCCAAAACCCACTGCGGGACATTCAGTACTTC. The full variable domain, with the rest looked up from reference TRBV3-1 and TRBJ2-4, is DTAVSQTPKYLVTQMGNDKSIKCEQNLGHDTMYWYKQDSKKFLKIMFSYNNKELIINETVPNRFSPKSPDKAHLNLHINSLELGDSAVYFCASSQNPLRDIQYFGAGTRLSVL.

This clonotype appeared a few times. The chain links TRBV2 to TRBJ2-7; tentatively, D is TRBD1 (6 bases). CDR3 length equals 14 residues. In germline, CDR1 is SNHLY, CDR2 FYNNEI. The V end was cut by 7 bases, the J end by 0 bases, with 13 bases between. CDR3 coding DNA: TGTGCCAGCATCCAGGGGTCCTCCTCCTACGAGCAGTACTTC. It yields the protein CASIQGSSSYEQYF.

The CDR3 region is CASSPKGDRSARGGQYF. CDR3 nucleotides: TGTGCCAGCAGCCCAAAGGGCGACAGGAGTGCCCGAGGCGGGCAGTATTTT. The chain carries TRBV5-4 and TRBJ2-3, with TRBD1 as a possible D gene (6 bases). The germline CDR1 and CDR2 sequences are SGHNT and YYREEE (reference sequence). CDR3 length: 17 residues. The V end lost 4 bases, the J end lost 11 bases, and 29 bases lay between the germline ends.

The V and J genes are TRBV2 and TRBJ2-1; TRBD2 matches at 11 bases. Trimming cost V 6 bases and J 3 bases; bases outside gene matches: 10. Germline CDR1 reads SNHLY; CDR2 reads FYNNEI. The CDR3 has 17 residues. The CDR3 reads CASRALGLAGHYNEQFF. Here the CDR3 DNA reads TGTGCCAGCAGGGCGCTAGGACTAGCGGGCCACTACAATGAGCAGTTCTTC.

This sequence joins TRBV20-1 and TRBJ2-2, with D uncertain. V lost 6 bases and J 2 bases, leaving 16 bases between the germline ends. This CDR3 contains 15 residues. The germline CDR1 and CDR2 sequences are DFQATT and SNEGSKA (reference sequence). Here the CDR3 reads CSAPGHSANTGELFF. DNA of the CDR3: TGCAGTGCCCCGGGCCACTCAGCCAACACCGGGGAGCTGTTTTTT.

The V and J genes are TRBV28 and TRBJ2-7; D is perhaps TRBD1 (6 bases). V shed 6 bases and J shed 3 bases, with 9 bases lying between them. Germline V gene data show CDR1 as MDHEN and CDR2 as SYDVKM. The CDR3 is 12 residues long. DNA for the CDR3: TGTGCCAGCAGAAGGACAGTCTACGAGCAGTACTTC. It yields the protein CASRRTVYEQYF.